The TCR beta chain under discussion was sequenced for a study of T-cell memory formation after mild COVID-19. TCRdb processed the 5' RACE reads anew with MiXCR; each CDR3 protein has one entry. The data contain about 360,000 distinct CDR3 sequences, 10% to 15% of them seen just once; the ten biggest clones take up 20% to 25%. This clonotype was detected only a few times. The sequenced sample consisted of PBMCs or a T cell subset sorted from them (not recorded which). The TCR was taken from a man younger than 35 who had mild COVID-19 (a few samples of this study predate the infection). Cell type and time point are not known.

The CDR3 loop is CAISGTGTSYEQYF. CDR3 in DNA: TGTGCCATCAGCGGGACCGGGACTAGCTACGAGCAGTACTTC. The chain carries TRBV10-3 and TRBJ2-7; the match to TRBD2 covers 8 bases. Germline V gives CDR1 ENHRY, CDR2 SYGVKD. The CDR3 spans 14 residues. J lost 3 bases, V lost 6 bases, and 7 bases had no gene match.